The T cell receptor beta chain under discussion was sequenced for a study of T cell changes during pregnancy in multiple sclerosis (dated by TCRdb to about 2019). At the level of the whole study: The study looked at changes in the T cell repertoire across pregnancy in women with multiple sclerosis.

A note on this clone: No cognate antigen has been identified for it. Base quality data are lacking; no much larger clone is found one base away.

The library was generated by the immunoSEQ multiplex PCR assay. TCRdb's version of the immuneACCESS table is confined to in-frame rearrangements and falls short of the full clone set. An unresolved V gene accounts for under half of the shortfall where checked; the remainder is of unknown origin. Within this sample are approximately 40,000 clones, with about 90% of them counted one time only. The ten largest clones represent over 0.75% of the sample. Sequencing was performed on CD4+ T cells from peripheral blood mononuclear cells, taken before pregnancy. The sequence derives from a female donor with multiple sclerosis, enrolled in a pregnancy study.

The DNA is TGTGCCAGCAGCCCGGGCTGGCAGGGGGCTGGAAACACCATATATTTT. Its product reads: CASSPGWQGAGNTIYF. Recombination connected TRBV5-4 to TRBJ1-3, and TRBD1 aligns with 7 junction nucleotides. V lost 4 bases and J lost 2 bases, and the count of bases not matched to a germline gene is 9. Spanning cysteine to phenylalanine, the CDR3 consists of 16 amino acids. Here the CDR3 DNA is all that survives: 48 bases in frame from base 1. From a lookup of the germline V gene (reference sequence), CDR1 and CDR2 are SGHNT and YYREEE.